The 12 T cell receptor beta chains presented below share a single source sample, sequenced in a study of a mutant IDH1 vaccine in newly diagnosed glioma. Noted time point: week 35, safety follow-up. Topical imiquimod accompanied each vaccine dose, which consisted of 300 ug of mutant IDH1 20-mer peptide. The method was immunoSEQ multiplex PCR; TCRdb's version includes in-frame clones alone and lacks a portion of them. The table shows fewer than 90,000 clones, with roughly 80% occurring only once. Antigens of these TCRs are unknown. The sample was PBMCs, taken from a glioma patient whose treatment included an IDH1 peptide vaccine. Receptors originate from a man between 18 and 35 years old with glioma.

This clone occurred a few times. The genes are TRBV7-2 and TRBJ1-2, with D possibly being TRBD1 (5 bases). CDR3 size: 13 residues. V lost 8 bases to trimming and J lost 7 bases, with 17 bases between them. The germline V gene encodes CDR1 SGHTA and CDR2 FQGNSA. CDR3 sequence: CASGGPIGGGYTF. The DNA of the CDR3 is TGTGCCAGCGGGGGACCAATCGGGGGTGGCTACACCTTC.

The chain is built from TRBV9 and TRBJ2-5, with 8 bases that match TRBD2. The V and J ends lost 2 bases and 5 bases, in that order; junction bases with no gene match: 11. CDR1 and CDR2 from the germline V gene are SGDLS and YYNGEE. The CDR3 length is 16 residues. CDR3 protein: CASSVGHGGAGETQYF. The CDR3 region has the DNA TGTGCCAGCAGCGTTGGGCACGGGGGGGCTGGGGAGACCCAGTACTTC.

The V gene is TRBV6-5, the J gene TRBJ1-1; the D is unclear. Trimming stripped 2 bases from V and 1 base from J, with 11 bases between. CDR1 is MNHEY, CDR2 SVGAGI, per germline. The CDR3 sequence is 15 residues long. The DNA for the CDR3 is TGTGCCAGCAGTTACGGGAGGGAAGGGAACACTGAAGCTTTCTTT. The encoded protein is CASSYGREGNTEAFF.

The rearrangement joins TRBV11-2 to TRBJ2-7; 11 nucleotides line up with TRBD2. CDR3 length: 15 residues. From germline, CDR1 is SGHAT and CDR2 FQNNGV. Trimming at V came to 2 bases and at J to 2 bases, leaving 2 bases not matched to a gene. Here the CDR3 DNA reads TGTGCCAGCAGCTTACGACTAGCGGGACCCTACGAGCAGTACTTC. It is translated as CASSLRLAGPYEQYF. The full variable domain, in which reference TRBV11-2 and TRBJ2-7 provide the parts outside the CDR3, is EAGVAQSPRYKIIEKRQSVAFWCNPISGHATLYWYQQILGQGPKLLIQFQNNGVVDDSQLPKDRFSAERLKGVDSTLKIQPAKLEDSAVYLCASSLRLAGPYEQYFGPGTRLTVT.

The rearrangement uses TRBV30 and TRBJ1-2; the match to TRBD1 covers 8 bases. This CDR3 spans 12 amino acids. Germline V CDR1 and CDR2: GTSNPN, SVGIG (reference sequence). Trimming at V came to 3 bases and at J to 12 bases, leaving 9 bases not matched to a gene. CDR3 nucleotide sequence: TGTGCCTGGAGCCCTGGACAGGGTTCTAACACCTTC. Translating gives CAWSPGQGSNTF.

This chain joins TRBV7-9 and TRBJ1-1; no firm D call. Germline V gives CDR1 SEHNR, CDR2 FQNEAQ (reference sequence). The CDR3 has 15 amino acids. V lost 2 bases and J lost 0, with 10 bases in between. The DNA for the CDR3 is TGTGCCAGCAGCTTACTACCGGGAGTGAACACTGAAGCTTTCTTT. Translating it yields CASSLLPGVNTEAFF.

The table lists this clone with a count of one. V is TRBV7-2 and J is TRBJ1-1, with a tentative D call TRBD1 (6 bases). This CDR3 region has 14 residues. The germline CDR1 and CDR2 sequences are SGHTA and FQGNSA. V lost 10 bases and J lost 3, with 18 bases in between. The CDR3 loop reads CATLWAPGDTEAFF. CDR3 sequence (DNA): TGTGCCACCCTATGGGCCCCAGGGGACACTGAAGCTTTCTTT.

The rearrangement joins TRBV7-2 to TRBJ1-3, with 9 bases aligning to TRBD1. V lost 4 bases to trimming and J lost 1 base; unmatched junction nucleotides: 11. The CDR3 is made up of 18 amino acids. Germline V gene sequence: CDR1 SGHTA, CDR2 FQGNSA. The CDR3 DNA reads TGTGCCAGCAGCTCCTCCAACCGGGACAGGGAATCTGGAAACACCATATATTTT. It encodes CASSSSNRDRESGNTIYF.

V usage is TRBV9 and J usage is TRBJ1-1; D gene uncertain. The CDR3 loop spans 11 amino acids. Germline V gene lookup returns CDR1 SGDLS and CDR2 YYNGEE. The V end was cut by 3 bases, the J end by 4 bases, with 4 bases between. CDR3 region: CASSAITEAFF. The DNA of the CDR3 is TGTGCCAGCAGCGCAATCACTGAAGCTTTCTTT.

This clone came up once. The V and J genes are TRBV29-1 and TRBJ1-4; D may be TRBD1 (5 bases). V lost 6 bases to trimming and J lost 4 bases, with 12 bases between them. The CDR3 is 13 amino acids. Germline CDR1 and CDR2: SQVTM and ANQGSEA. The CDR3 nucleotides are TGCAGCGTCACCGGGACGGTTAATGAAAAACTGTTTTTT. Encoded protein: CSVTGTVNEKLFF. Together with reference TRBV29-1 and TRBJ1-4, the CDR3 gives the full variable domain: SAVISQKPSRDICQRGTSLTIQCQVDSQVTMMFWYRQQPGQSLTLIATANQGSEATYESGFVIDKFPISRPNLTFSTLTVSNMSPEDSSIYLCSVTGTVNEKLFFGSGTQLSVL.

The chain links TRBV6-1 to TRBJ2-5, with D hard to call. CDR1 and CDR2 (germline): MNHNS, SASEGT. Deletions cut 1 base from V and 4 bases from J, with 7 bases between. This CDR3 region has 13 residues. The CDR3 DNA sequence: TGTGCCAGCAGTGAAGTGCACCCAGAGACCCAGTACTTC. This translates into CASSEVHPETQYF.

The gene calls are TRBV5-6 and TRBJ1-3; D remains ambiguous. The CDR3 runs to 14 residues. The germline V gene has CDR1 SGHDT and CDR2 YYEEEE. V was pared by 2 bases and J by 4 bases, with 10 bases between. The CDR3 spells CASSFGSSGNTIYF. DNA of the CDR3: TGTGCCAGCAGCTTCGGATCATCCGGAAACACCATATATTTT.